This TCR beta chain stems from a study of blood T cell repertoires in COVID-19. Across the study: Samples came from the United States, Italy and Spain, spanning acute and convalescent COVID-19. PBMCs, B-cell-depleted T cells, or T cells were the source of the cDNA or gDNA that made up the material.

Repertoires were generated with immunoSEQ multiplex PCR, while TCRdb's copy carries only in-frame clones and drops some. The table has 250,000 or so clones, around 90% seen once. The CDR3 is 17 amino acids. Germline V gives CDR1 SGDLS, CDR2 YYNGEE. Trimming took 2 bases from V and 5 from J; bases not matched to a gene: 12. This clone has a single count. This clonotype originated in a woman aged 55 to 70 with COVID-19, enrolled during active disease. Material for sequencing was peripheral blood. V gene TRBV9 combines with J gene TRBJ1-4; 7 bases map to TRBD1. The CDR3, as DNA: TGTGCCAGCAGCGTTCGAGGGGGCGAGTTCGAAAATGAAAAACTGTTTTTT. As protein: CASSVRGGEFENEKLFF.